One sample yielded the 12 T cell receptor beta chains listed below, sequenced in a study of early T cells in non-severe SARS-CoV-2 infection. TCRdb reprocessed the 5' RACE reads with MiXCR, giving one entry per CDR3 protein. The table records about 110,000 distinct CDR3 sequences, about 12% of them present only once. Sequencing was performed on whole blood. The receptors derive from an adult who was a healthcare worker with PCR-confirmed SARS-CoV-2 infection or an uninfected control (not recorded which).

This clonotype was seen only a few times. This chain uses TRBV5-4 with TRBJ1-6; 7 bases fit TRBD1. CDR1 is SGHNT, CDR2 YYREEE, per germline (reference sequence). The J segment lost 10 bases and the V segment lost 5 bases, leaving 3 bases of the junction unmatched. There are 12 residues in the CDR3. The CDR3 region has the DNA TGTGCCAGCAGTTTACAGGGGTCACCCCTCCACTTT. Translated: CASSLQGSPLHF.

This clonotype was seen repeatedly, ten times or more. The chain uses TRBV11-2 and TRBJ2-7; TRBD1 or TRBD2 may be the D gene (7 bases each). The CDR3 extends over 17 amino acids. V gave up 1 base and J gave up 2 bases, with 18 bases separating them. Germline V gene data show CDR1 as SGHAT and CDR2 as FQNNGV. CDR3 region: CASSLVGPGGVPYEQYF. The DNA for the CDR3 is TGTGCCAGCAGCTTAGTGGGGCCAGGGGGGGTCCCCTACGAGCAGTACTTC.

This clonotype was counted between two and nine times. V usage is TRBV7-6 and J usage is TRBJ1-4; D is ambiguous. Germline-derived CDR1 and CDR2 are SGHVS and FNYEAQ. The CDR3 has 15 residues. The V end was cut by 5 bases, the J end by 0 bases, with 10 bases between. This CDR3 reads CASSALGTTNEKLFF. CDR3 coding DNA: TGTGCCAGCAGCGCCCTGGGGACAACTAATGAAAAACTGTTTTTT.

The CDR3 region is CSARQGANSPLHF. CDR3 DNA: TGCAGTGCTCGACAGGGGGCGAATTCACCCCTCCACTTT. This chain connects TRBV20-1 to TRBJ1-6; TRBD1 aligns across 10 bases. The germline CDR1 and CDR2 sequences are DFQATT and SNEGSKA (reference sequence). This CDR3 comprises 13 residues. The trim removed 5 bases at V and 7 bases at J, leaving 2 bases unmatched.

This clonotype has ten or more counts. This chain connects TRBV6-5 to TRBJ2-7; 7 bases are shared with TRBD1. Trimming removed 7 bases from V and 1 base from J; junction bases left unmatched: 10. CDR1 MNHEY and CDR2 SVGAGI come from the germline V gene. The CDR3 length is 15 residues. The DNA of the CDR3 is TGTGCCAGCACTAGGGGTTCCAGGGGGTCCTACGAGCAGTACTTC. This encodes CASTRGSRGSYEQYF.

The rearrangement links TRBV5-1 to TRBJ2-5; either TRBD1 or TRBD2 may fit D (5 bases each). The V end lost 0 bases, the J end lost 7 bases, and 10 bases lay between the germline ends. CDR1 is SGHRS, CDR2 YFSETQ, per germline. CDR3 length: 13 residues. DNA of the CDR3: TGCGCCAGCAGCTTGGCTATCGGGGCGACCCAGTACTTC. Its protein is CASSLAIGATQYF.

The chain employs TRBV27 and TRBJ2-1; 12 bases agree with TRBD2. J lost 2 bases, V lost 3 bases, and 5 bases had no gene match. This CDR3 has 17 amino acids. The germline CDR1 and CDR2 sequences are MNHEY and SMNVEV (reference sequence). The CDR3 DNA follows: TGTGCCAGCAGTTTGACCCCTAGCGGGGGGGCCTACAATGAGCAGTTCTTC. Translation gives CASSLTPSGGAYNEQFF.

In this sample, this clonotype turned up many times. As DNA, the CDR3 is TGCAGTGCTACAAGGGGGCAGGGCTCCTATAATTCACCCCTCCACTTT. Its translation is CSATRGQGSYNSPLHF. The V call is TRBV20-1, the J call TRBJ1-6; 7 positions match TRBD1. The ends lost 4 bases at V and 0 bases at J; junction bases unmatched: 6. Germline CDR1 reads DFQATT; CDR2 reads SNEGSKA (reference sequence). The CDR3 has 16 amino acids.

The rearrangement links TRBV28 to TRBJ2-1, with D perhaps matching TRBD2 (6 bases). V lost 3 bases to trimming and J lost 8 bases, with 17 bases between them. There are 15 residues in the CDR3. Germline V gene data show CDR1 as MDHEN and CDR2 as SYDVKM. The CDR3 DNA reads as TGTGCCAGCAGTTTCCAGCGTCTAGCTAGCGATGAGCAGTTCTTC. This sequence encodes CASSFQRLASDEQFF.

The table lists this clonotype with a few counts. V and J are TRBV27 and TRBJ2-1; the match to TRBD2 covers 10 bases. With V trimmed by 7 bases and J by 3 bases, 6 bases remained unmatched. Germline loops: CDR1 MNHEY, CDR2 SMNVEV (reference sequence). CDR3 length: 15 residues. CDR3 in DNA: TGTGCCAGCACTAGCGGACTAGCGGTCTACAATGAGCAGTTCTTC. This gives the protein CASTSGLAVYNEQFF.

At least ten counts were recorded for this clonotype. The CDR3 protein is CATALFRLAGAQEQYF. In DNA form, the CDR3 reads TGTGCCACCGCCCTCTTTCGACTAGCGGGAGCACAAGAGCAGTACTTC. This chain links TRBV10-3 with TRBJ2-7; the match to TRBD2 covers 12 bases. Looked up from germline, CDR1 is ENHRY and CDR2 is SYGVKD. Losses at the gene ends were 10 bases for V and 7 bases for J; bases not matched to a gene: 17. The CDR3 contains 16 residues.

Only a few counts were recorded for this clonotype. The chain links TRBV6-2 or TRBV6-3 to TRBJ2-4; the D gene is possibly TRBD1 (5 bases). Germline loops: CDR1 MNHEY, CDR2 SVGEGT. This CDR3 comprises 17 residues. Trimming removed 5 bases at V and 2 bases at J, with 19 bases between. The CDR3 DNA reads TGTGCCAGCAGTCCTCAACTCTACAGGTTCCCCAAAAACATTCAGTACTTC. This codes for CASSPQLYRFPKNIQYF.